The present entry profiles one T cell receptor (beta chain) with its context. The sample originates from a study of shared clonotypes between healthy human individuals. Each of the donors was a healthy adult who was HIV-negative and had not had a recent acute infection or vaccination. TCRdb's copy holds only in-frame clones and misses some; the assay was immunoSEQ multiplex PCR. This sample carries about 660,000 clones, 74% of them seen once, and the ten largest clones take approximately 1.8%. This sequence originates from a woman in her twenties or thirties in good health. The sequenced material came from memory CD4+ T cells sorted from blood. Subset meaning: CD45RA-negative fraction.

CDR3 in DNA: TGTGCCAGCAGCCCCCCGGGGACCTCCGTCGGCTACACCTTC. Amino acids: CASSPPGTSVGYTF. The chain uses TRBV2 and TRBJ1-2, with D possibly matching TRBD1 (5 bases). Trimming left V 6 bases short and J 8 bases short, with 19 bases between. Germline V lookup: CDR1 SNHLY, CDR2 FYNNEI. The CDR3 is 14 residues long.